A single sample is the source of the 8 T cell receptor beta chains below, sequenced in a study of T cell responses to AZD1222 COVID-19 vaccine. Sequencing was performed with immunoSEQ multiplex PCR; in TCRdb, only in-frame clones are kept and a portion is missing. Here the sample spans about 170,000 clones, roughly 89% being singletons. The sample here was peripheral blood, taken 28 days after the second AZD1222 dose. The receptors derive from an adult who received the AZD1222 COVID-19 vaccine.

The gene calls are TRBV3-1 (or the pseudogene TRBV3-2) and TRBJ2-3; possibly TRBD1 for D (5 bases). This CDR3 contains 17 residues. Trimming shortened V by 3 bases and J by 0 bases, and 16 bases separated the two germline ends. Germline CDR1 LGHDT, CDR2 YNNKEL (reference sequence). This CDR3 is CASSQATAAKSTDTQYF. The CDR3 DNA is TGTGCCAGCAGCCAGGCGACAGCCGCAAAAAGCACAGATACGCAGTATTTT.

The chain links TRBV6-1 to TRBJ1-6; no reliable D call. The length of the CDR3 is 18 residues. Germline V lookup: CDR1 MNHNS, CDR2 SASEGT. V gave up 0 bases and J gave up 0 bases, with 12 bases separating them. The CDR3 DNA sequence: TGTGCCAGCAGTGAAGCTCAGGTACGGAGCTCCTATAATTCACCCCTCCACTTT. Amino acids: CASSEAQVRSSYNSPLHF.

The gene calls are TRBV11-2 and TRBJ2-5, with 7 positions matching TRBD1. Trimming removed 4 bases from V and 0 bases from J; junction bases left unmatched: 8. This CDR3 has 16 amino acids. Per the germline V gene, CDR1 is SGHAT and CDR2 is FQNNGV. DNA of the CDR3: TGTGCCAGCAGCTCGGGACAGTCATGGTACCAAGAGACCCAGTACTTC. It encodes CASSSGQSWYQETQYF.

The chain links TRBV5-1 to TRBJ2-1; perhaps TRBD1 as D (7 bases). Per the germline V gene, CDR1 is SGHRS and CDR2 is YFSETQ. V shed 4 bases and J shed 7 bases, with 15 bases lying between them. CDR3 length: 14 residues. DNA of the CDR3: TGCGCCAGCAGCCGGCGGGACAGTTTAAATGAGCAGTTCTTC. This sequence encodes CASSRRDSLNEQFF.

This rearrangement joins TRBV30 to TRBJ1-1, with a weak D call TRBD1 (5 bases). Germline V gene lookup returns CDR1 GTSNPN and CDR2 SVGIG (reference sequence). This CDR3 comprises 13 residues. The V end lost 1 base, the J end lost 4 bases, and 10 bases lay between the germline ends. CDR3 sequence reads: CAWSATGGTEAFF. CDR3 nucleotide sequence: TGTGCCTGGAGTGCAACGGGGGGCACTGAAGCTTTCTTT. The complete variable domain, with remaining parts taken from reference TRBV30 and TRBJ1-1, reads SQTIHQWPATLVQPVGSPLSLECTVEGTSNPNLYWYRQAAGRGLQLLFYSVGIGQISSEVPQNLSASRPQDRQFILSSKKLLLSDSGFYLCAWSATGGTEAFFGQGTRLTVV.

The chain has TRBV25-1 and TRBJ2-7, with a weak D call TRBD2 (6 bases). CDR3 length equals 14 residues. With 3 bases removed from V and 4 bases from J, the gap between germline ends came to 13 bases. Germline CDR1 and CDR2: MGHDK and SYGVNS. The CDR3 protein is CASSEGGPGYEQYF. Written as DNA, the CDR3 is TGTGCCAGCAGTGAGGGGGGTCCGGGGTACGAGCAGTACTTC.

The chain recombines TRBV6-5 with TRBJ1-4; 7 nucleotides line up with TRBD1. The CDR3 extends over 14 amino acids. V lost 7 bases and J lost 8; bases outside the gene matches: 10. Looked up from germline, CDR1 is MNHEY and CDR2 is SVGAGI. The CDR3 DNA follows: TGTGCCAGCAAAAAAGGGGCAGGGGGAGAAAAACTGTTTTTT. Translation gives CASKKGAGGEKLFF.

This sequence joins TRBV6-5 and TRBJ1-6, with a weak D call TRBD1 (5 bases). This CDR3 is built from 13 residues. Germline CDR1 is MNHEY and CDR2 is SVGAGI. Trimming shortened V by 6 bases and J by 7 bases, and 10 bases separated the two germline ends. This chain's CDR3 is CASSQGWNSPLHF. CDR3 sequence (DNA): TGTGCCAGCAGCCAGGGTTGGAATTCACCCCTCCACTTT.